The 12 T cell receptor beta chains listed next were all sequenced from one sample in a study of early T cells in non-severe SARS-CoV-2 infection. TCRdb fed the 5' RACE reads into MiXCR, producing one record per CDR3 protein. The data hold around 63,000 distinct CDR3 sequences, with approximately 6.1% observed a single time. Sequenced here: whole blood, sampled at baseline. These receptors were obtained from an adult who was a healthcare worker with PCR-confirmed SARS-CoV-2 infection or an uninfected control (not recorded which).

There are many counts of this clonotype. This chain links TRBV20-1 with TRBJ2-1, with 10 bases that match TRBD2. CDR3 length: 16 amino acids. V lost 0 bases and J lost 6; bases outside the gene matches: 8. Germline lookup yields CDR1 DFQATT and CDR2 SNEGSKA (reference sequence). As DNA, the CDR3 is TGCAGTGCTAGAGAGGAGTGGAGACTAGCGGGCAATGAGCAGTTCTTC. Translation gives CSAREEWRLAGNEQFF.

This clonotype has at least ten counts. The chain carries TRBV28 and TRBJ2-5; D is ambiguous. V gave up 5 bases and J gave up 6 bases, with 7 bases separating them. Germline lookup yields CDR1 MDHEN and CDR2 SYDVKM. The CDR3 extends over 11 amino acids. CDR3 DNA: TGTGCCAGCAGTACAAGAAAGACCCAGTACTTC. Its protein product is CASSTRKTQYF. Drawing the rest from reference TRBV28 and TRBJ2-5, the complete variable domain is DVKVTQSSRYLVKRTGEKVFLECVQDMDHENMFWYRQDPGLGLRLIYFSYDVKMKEKGDIPEGYSVSREKKERFSLILESASTNQTSMYLCASSTRKTQYFGPGTRLLVL.

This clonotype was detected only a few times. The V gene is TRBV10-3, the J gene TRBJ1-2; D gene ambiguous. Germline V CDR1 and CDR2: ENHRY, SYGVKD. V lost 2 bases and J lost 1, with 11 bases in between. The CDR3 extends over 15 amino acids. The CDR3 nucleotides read TGTGCCATCAGTGAGGGATCGGCCCTTAACTATGGCTACACCTTC. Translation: CAISEGSALNYGYTF.

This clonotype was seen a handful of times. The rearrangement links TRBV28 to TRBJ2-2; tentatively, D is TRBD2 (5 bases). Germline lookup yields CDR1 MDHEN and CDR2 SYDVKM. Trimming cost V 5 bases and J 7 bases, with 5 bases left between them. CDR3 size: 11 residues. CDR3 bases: TGTGCCAGCAGTGGAGGCGGGGAGCTGTTTTTT. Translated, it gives CASSGGGELFF.

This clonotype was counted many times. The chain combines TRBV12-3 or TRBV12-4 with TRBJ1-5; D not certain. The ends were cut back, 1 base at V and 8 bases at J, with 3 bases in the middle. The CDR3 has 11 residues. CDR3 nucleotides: TGTGCCAGCAGTTTAGGGAAGCCCCAGCATTTT. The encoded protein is CASSLGKPQHF.

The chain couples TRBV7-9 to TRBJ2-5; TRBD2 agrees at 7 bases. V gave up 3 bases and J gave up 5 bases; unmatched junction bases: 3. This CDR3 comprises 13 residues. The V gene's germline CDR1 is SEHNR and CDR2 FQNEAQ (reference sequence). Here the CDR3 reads CASSFTSVETQYF. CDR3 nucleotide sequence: TGTGCCAGCAGCTTTACTAGCGTCGAGACCCAGTACTTC.

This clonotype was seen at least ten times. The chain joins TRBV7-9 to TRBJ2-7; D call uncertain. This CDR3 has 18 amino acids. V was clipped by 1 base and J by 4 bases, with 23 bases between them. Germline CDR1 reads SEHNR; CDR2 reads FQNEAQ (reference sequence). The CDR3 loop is CASSLDWPNNPASYEQYF. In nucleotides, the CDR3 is TGTGCCAGCAGCTTAGACTGGCCAAACAATCCCGCCTCTTACGAGCAGTACTTC.

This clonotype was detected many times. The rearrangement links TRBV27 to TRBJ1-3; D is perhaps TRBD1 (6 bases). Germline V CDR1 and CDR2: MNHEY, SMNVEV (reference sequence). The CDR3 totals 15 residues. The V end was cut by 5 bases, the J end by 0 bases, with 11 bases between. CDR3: CASSETGSSGNTIYF. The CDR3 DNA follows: TGTGCCAGCAGTGAAACAGGGAGCTCTGGAAACACCATATATTTT.

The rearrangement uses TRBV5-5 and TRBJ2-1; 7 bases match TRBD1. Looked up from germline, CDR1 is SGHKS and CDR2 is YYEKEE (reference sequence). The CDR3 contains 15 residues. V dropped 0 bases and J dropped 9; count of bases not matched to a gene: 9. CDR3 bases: TGTGCCAGCAGCTTGGACCCGACAGGGAAGCGTGAGCAGTTCTTC. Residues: CASSLDPTGKREQFF. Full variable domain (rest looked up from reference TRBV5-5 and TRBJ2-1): DAGVTQSPTHLIKTRGQQVTLRCSPISGHKSVSWYQQVLGQGPQFIFQYYEKEERGRGNFPDRFSARQFPNYSSELNVNALLLGDSALYLCASSLDPTGKREQFFGPGTRLTVL.

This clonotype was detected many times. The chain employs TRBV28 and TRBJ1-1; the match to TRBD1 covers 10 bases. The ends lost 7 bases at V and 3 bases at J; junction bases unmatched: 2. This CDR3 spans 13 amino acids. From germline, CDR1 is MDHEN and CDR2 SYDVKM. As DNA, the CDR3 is TGTGCCAGCACGGACAGGGGGGACACTGAAGCTTTCTTT. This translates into CASTDRGDTEAFF.

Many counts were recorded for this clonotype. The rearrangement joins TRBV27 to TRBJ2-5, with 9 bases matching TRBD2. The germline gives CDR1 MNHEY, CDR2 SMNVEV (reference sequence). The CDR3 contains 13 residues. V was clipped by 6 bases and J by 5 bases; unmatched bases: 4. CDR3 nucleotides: TGTGCCAGCAGGGGACTAGCCCAGGAGACCCAGTACTTC. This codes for CASRGLAQETQYF.

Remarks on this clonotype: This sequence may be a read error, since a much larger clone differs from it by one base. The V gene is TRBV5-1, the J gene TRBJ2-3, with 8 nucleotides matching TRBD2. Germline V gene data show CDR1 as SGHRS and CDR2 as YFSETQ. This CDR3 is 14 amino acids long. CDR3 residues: CASSLDREGDRQYF. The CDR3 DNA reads TGCGCCAGCAGCTTGGACCGGGAGGGAGATAGGCAGTATTTT.